This TCR beta chain was sequenced for a study of T-cell reconstitution after alpha-beta-depleted transplantation in children (dated by TCRdb to 2015 to 2016). Notes on the research overall: T-cell immune reconstitution after TCRalphabeta/CD19-depleted allogeneic hematopoietic cell transplantation in children was quantitatively tracked in the study by means of TCR repertoire profiling. General conclusions and limits of the study: The frequencies of hyperexpanded clones fell over the following months, and after one year, T-cell counts and TCRbeta diversity were mostly attributed to newly produced T cells. Apparently early alphabetaT-cell count recovery about two months after transplant reportedly relied on only several hundred rapidly expanded clones derived from non-depleted graft cells. The high TCRbeta diversity at day 60 in some patients was ascribed to recipient T cells and intrathymic progenitors that had survived conditioning.

Receptor libraries were prepared by PCR. These reads were obtained on an Illumina HiSeq 2500. TCR library preparation used molecular barcoding, with unique molecular identifiers applied to normalize quantification of the TCRbeta repertoire. TCRdb trimmed the raw reads at Q25, called clones with MiXCR and kept productive beta chains. Under each unique CDR3 protein, matching rows form one entry showing the most common genes and DNA. This sample lists approximately 70,000 distinct CDR3 sequences; roughly 5% were detected once. Of the sample, 18% is held by the ten largest clones. This specimen's treatment or condition label, per the study, means: allogeneic hematopoietic cell transplantation with graft depleted of TCRalphabeta T cells and CD19 B cells. Transplant recipients were children who received TCRalphabeta/CD19-depleted allogeneic hematopoietic cell grafts. The sample holds many counts of this clonotype. It has no known antigen specificity. Base qualities are not at hand, and no much larger clone is one base apart.

Sample: PBMCs, mostly from graft donor cells, taken 180 days after TCRalphabeta/CD19-depleted stem cell transplant. This TCR was recovered from a boy under two years old who had a stem cell transplant for acute myeloid leukemia, so the T cells may come from the graft donor.

Here is the DNA: TGTGCCAGCAGTCGGTTGGCGGGCCCAGATACGCAGTATTTT. Its amino acids are CASSRLAGPDTQYF. The rearrangement combines TRBV6-5 with TRBJ2-3, with a weak D call of TRBD2 (5 bases match). From the germline V gene, CDR1 is MNHEY and CDR2 is SVGAGI. The CDR3 measures 14 amino acids from cysteine to phenylalanine. Only CDR3 DNA remains: 42 bases, in frame from the first base. V sheds 5 bases and J sheds 4 bases, leaving 13 bases between their ends.